The T cell receptor beta chain described here comes from a study of T-cell reconstitution after alpha-beta-depleted transplantation in children. Points from the study as a whole: From surviving recipient T cells and thymic progenitors came the high day-60 TCRbeta diversity observed in some patients. T cells produced anew were the main source of T-cell counts and diversity one year after transplant. Several hundred expanded graft clones reportedly gave rise to the alpha-beta T cells present about two months after transplant.

A TCRbeta library incorporating unique molecular identifiers was prepared. Each CDR3 protein is one row after TCRdb ran MiXCR on the PCR reads. The repertoire holds a few hundred thousand distinct CDR3 sequences, over 40% seen once, with roughly a quarter in the top ten. A remark on this clonotype: Its specificity is not known.

The V gene end was trimmed by 4 bases and the J gene end by 6 bases; junction bases not matched to a gene: 9. CDR3 size: 16 residues. Germline assignment: CDR1 SGHRS and CDR2 YFSETQ. The sequence derives from a girl aged 2-10 years with aplastic anemia, due to receive a stem cell transplant. The sample here was PBMCs, taken before TCRalphabeta/CD19-depleted stem cell transplant. The J gene is TRBJ2-1, the V gene TRBV5-1, with 11 bases aligning to TRBD2. The CDR3 loop reads CASSTTTSGSINEQFF. Here the CDR3 DNA reads TGCGCCAGCAGCACCACCACTAGCGGGAGTATCAATGAGCAGTTCTTC.